Below are 26 T cell receptor beta chains sequenced from a single sample in a study of CD8 T cells in Susac syndrome. The RNA, about 0.45 to 1 ug, was put through reverse transcription using random hexamers. TCRdb reanalysed the immunoSEQ multiplex PCR reads using MiXCR and keeps one entry per CDR3 protein. The table lists about 290,000 distinct CDR3 sequences, approximately 85% of them singletons. Sequenced material: CD8+ T cells from PBMCs. The receptors here all came from a human donor with multiple sclerosis.

This rearrangement joins TRBV9 to TRBJ2-1; 7 nucleotides agree with TRBD1. V gave up 2 bases and J gave up 3 bases; unmatched junction bases: 5. Germline V CDR1 and CDR2: SGDLS, YYNGEE. This CDR3 comprises 15 residues. CDR3: CASSVDNRGYNEQFF. Written as DNA, the CDR3 is TGTGCCAGCAGCGTCGACAACAGGGGCTACAATGAGCAGTTCTTC.

The chain couples TRBV5-6 to TRBJ2-5; TRBD1 aligns across 8 bases. Trimming cost V 0 bases and J 3 bases; bases outside gene matches: 7. The germline V gene encodes CDR1 SGHDT and CDR2 YYEEEE. This CDR3 has 16 residues. CDR3 in DNA: TGTGCCAGCAGCTTGGCCCAGGGGGCTTTTGAAGAGACCCAGTACTTC. Amino acids: CASSLAQGAFEETQYF.

The V call is TRBV20-1, the J call TRBJ1-3; no clear D gene. CDR1 and CDR2 from the germline V gene are DFQATT and SNEGSKA (reference sequence). V was trimmed by 1 base and J by 4 bases, leaving 11 bases between them. The CDR3 length is 14 residues. The CDR3 region is CSARVGGDGNTIYF. In nucleotides, the CDR3 is TGCAGTGCTAGAGTGGGAGGAGACGGAAACACCATATATTTT.

The V gene is TRBV9, the J gene TRBJ2-2, with D tentatively TRBD1 (6 bases). Trimming removed 0 bases from V and 5 bases from J, with 11 bases in between. The CDR3 has 15 amino acids. Germline CDR1 SGDLS, CDR2 YYNGEE. The CDR3 loop is CASSVGTANTGELFF. The CDR3 DNA reads as TGTGCCAGCAGCGTAGGGACAGCTAATACCGGGGAGCTGTTTTTT.

This chain connects TRBV15 to TRBJ2-7; the match to TRBD1 covers 7 bases. CDR3 length: 16 amino acids. In germline, CDR1 is LNHNV, CDR2 YYDKDF (reference sequence). V dropped 0 bases and J dropped 3; count of bases not matched to a gene: 8. The CDR3 nucleotides read TGTGCCACCAGCAGAGATAGGGACAGAGGAAACTACGAGCAGTACTTC. This codes for CATSRDRDRGNYEQYF.

This sequence joins TRBV7-6 and TRBJ2-6, with 7 nucleotides matching TRBD2. Germline V gives CDR1 SGHVS, CDR2 FNYEAQ. CDR3 length equals 19 residues. With V trimmed by 1 base and J by 0 bases, 9 bases remained unmatched. The DNA for the CDR3 is TGTGCCAGCAGCTTAGATGGAGTAGCGGGTTACTCTGGGGCCAACGTCCTGACTTTC. It codes for CASSLDGVAGYSGANVLTF.

The rearrangement joins TRBV5-6 to TRBJ2-1; no clear D gene. Germline assignment: CDR1 SGHDT and CDR2 YYEEEE. V lost 4 bases, J lost 3 bases, and 14 bases lay in between. The CDR3 is 15 amino acids. CDR3: CASSPSGVVYNEQFF. For the CDR3, the DNA is TGTGCCAGCAGCCCTTCTGGCGTAGTCTACAATGAGCAGTTCTTC.

The chain is built from TRBV12-3 or TRBV12-4 and TRBJ2-7; 7 nucleotides match TRBD2. V was pared by 5 bases and J by 3 bases, with 10 bases of the junction left unmatched. This CDR3 has 15 residues. The CDR3 spells CASSPSGGIGYEQYF. The CDR3 coding sequence is TGTGCCAGCAGTCCATCGGGGGGTATCGGCTACGAGCAGTACTTC.

This clonotype was seen a few times. The V and J genes are TRBV6-6 and TRBJ1-1; maybe TRBD1 (5 bases). Germline-derived CDR1 and CDR2 are MNHNY and SVGAGI (reference sequence). The CDR3 spans 12 residues. V dropped 0 bases and J dropped 7 bases, with 6 bases sitting between them. CDR3 bases: TGTGCCAGCAGTTACTCCAGGGTTGAAGCTTTCTTT. Encoded protein: CASSYSRVEAFF.

This clonotype appeared a single time. The V gene is TRBV20-1, the J gene TRBJ1-3; the D is unclear. CDR3 size: 13 residues. V was clipped by 6 bases and J by 1 base, with 10 bases between them. Germline V lookup: CDR1 DFQATT, CDR2 SNEGSKA (reference sequence). CDR3 DNA: TGCAGTGCCGTCGGGCATTCTGGAAACACCATATATTTT. It specifies CSAVGHSGNTIYF.

The gene calls are TRBV29-1 and TRBJ1-2, with TRBD1 identical over 7 bases. J was trimmed by 1 base and V by 7 bases; bases with no gene match: 3. This CDR3 is 12 amino acids long. Germline V lookup: CDR1 SQVTM, CDR2 ANQGSEA. The CDR3 spells CSARQGNYGYTF. In nucleotides, the CDR3 is TGCAGCGCTCGACAGGGTAACTATGGCTACACCTTC.

The chain recombines TRBV20-1 with TRBJ1-2; 8 positions match TRBD1. J lost 3 bases, V lost 0 bases, and 12 bases had no gene match. From germline, CDR1 is DFQATT and CDR2 SNEGSKA (reference sequence). This CDR3 contains 17 residues. Here the CDR3 reads CSARDKFPRGLDYGYTF. The CDR3 DNA follows: TGCAGTGCTAGAGATAAGTTCCCCAGGGGGCTTGACTATGGCTACACCTTC.

V gene TRBV13 combines with J gene TRBJ2-1; 8 bases are shared with TRBD2. There are 15 residues in the CDR3. Trimming at V came to 3 bases and at J to 6 bases, leaving 7 bases not matched to a gene. Germline CDR1 is PRHDT and CDR2 is FYEKMQ (reference sequence). In DNA, the CDR3 is TGTGCCAGCAGCTTGACCCGGGAGGGCAGCAATGAGCAGTTCTTC. This encodes CASSLTREGSNEQFF.

V usage is TRBV10-3 and J usage is TRBJ2-7, with a weak D call TRBD2 (6 bases). V was trimmed by 8 bases and J by 7 bases, leaving 12 bases between them. Germline CDR1 reads ENHRY; CDR2 reads SYGVKD. The CDR3 spans 11 residues. The CDR3 DNA is TGTGCCATCGGAAGGGCGGGGGAGCAGTACTTC. Protein product: CAIGRAGEQYF.

The CDR3 region has the DNA TGTGCCAGCAGCCACTCATTGACACGCCTCGAAGCTTTCTTT. Amino acids: CASSHSLTRLEAFF. The gene calls are TRBV3-1 and TRBJ1-1; D remains ambiguous. V lost 3 bases to trimming and J lost 8 bases, with 16 bases between them. Germline CDR1 is LGHDT and CDR2 is YNNKEL (reference sequence). This CDR3 contains 14 residues.

The V call is TRBV19, the J call TRBJ1-1, with D possibly matching TRBD1 (5 bases). The germline V gene has CDR1 LNHDA and CDR2 SQIVND (reference sequence). V lost 3 bases to trimming and J lost 8 bases, with 13 bases between them. This CDR3 spans 13 amino acids. The CDR3 nucleotides are TGTGCCAGTAGTATTCCCGCGGGGGACGAAGCTTTCTTT. Protein sequence: CASSIPAGDEAFF. The full variable domain, rest sourced from reference TRBV19 and TRBJ1-1, is DGGITQSPKYLFRKEGQNVTLSCEQNLNHDAMYWYRQDPGQGLRLIYYSQIVNDFQKGDIAEGYSVSREKKESFPLTVTSAQKNPTAFYLCASSIPAGDEAFFGQGTRLTVV.

This clonotype appeared a few times. V and J are TRBV6-5 and TRBJ1-1; 8 bases line up with TRBD1. This CDR3 comprises 17 residues. Germline V lookup: CDR1 MNHEY, CDR2 SVGAGI. V lost 0 bases and J lost 0; bases outside the gene matches: 6. The CDR3 sequence: CASSYSRTGGVNTEAFF. The CDR3, as DNA: TGTGCCAGCAGTTACTCGCGTACAGGGGGTGTGAACACTGAAGCTTTCTTT.

This clonotype was detected once. The V call is TRBV28, the J call TRBJ1-2; no definite D call. The germline gives CDR1 MDHEN, CDR2 SYDVKM. This CDR3 spans 12 amino acids. Deletions cut 4 bases from V and 2 bases from J, with 5 bases between. The CDR3 DNA follows: TGTGCCAGCAGTTCCCCCAACTATGGCTACACCTTC. Residues: CASSSPNYGYTF.

This rearrangement joins TRBV5-1 to TRBJ2-7; 8 nucleotides line up with TRBD2. The germline gives CDR1 SGHRS, CDR2 YFSETQ. The CDR3 has 18 amino acids. The V gene end was trimmed by 4 bases and the J gene end by 2 bases; junction bases not matched to a gene: 17. DNA of the CDR3: TGCGCCAGCAGCCCCCGCGGTAGCGGGAAAACTCCGACCTACGAGCAGTACTTC. This codes for CASSPRGSGKTPTYEQYF.

This clonotype was picked up one time. The gene calls are TRBV6-6 and TRBJ1-1, with D perhaps TRBD1 (5 bases). There are 14 residues in the CDR3. V was shortened by 6 bases and J by 1 base, with 12 bases between the two germline ends. The germline CDR1 and CDR2 sequences are MNHNY and SVGAGI (reference sequence). The CDR3 region is CASRQLQENTEAFF. CDR3 in DNA: TGTGCCAGCAGACAACTACAGGAGAACACTGAAGCTTTCTTT.

The rearrangement joins TRBV10-1 to TRBJ2-1, with D tentatively TRBD2 (6 bases). The CDR3 runs 18 residues. Germline V gives CDR1 WNHNN, CDR2 SYGVQD (reference sequence). Trimming took 2 bases from V and 0 from J, leaving 17 bases between them. The CDR3: CASSEDGSEGPSYNEQFF. CDR3 in DNA: TGCGCCAGCAGTGAGGACGGGAGCGAGGGGCCCTCCTACAATGAGCAGTTCTTC.

The chain couples TRBV4-1 to TRBJ2-5, with D possibly being TRBD1 or TRBD2 (5 bases each). The CDR3 runs to 17 residues. V dropped 3 bases and J dropped 4 bases, with 21 bases sitting between them. Germline-derived CDR1 and CDR2 are MGHRA and YSYEKL. CDR3 bases: TGCGCCAGCAGCCATGTAGGTAAAGCCGGGACCGCAGAGACCCAGTACTTC. It translates to CASSHVGKAGTAETQYF.

The V and J genes are TRBV11-2 and TRBJ1-1; 8 bases are shared with TRBD1. Losses at the gene ends were 3 bases for V and 4 bases for J; bases not matched to a gene: 16. The CDR3 is made up of 18 amino acids. Germline values: CDR1 SGHAT, CDR2 FQNNGV. Here the CDR3 reads CASSFGSGGYGLGTEAFF. For the CDR3, the DNA is TGTGCCAGCAGCTTTGGTTCAGGGGGCTACGGGTTGGGCACTGAAGCTTTCTTT.

This clonotype was detected once. This chain links TRBV28 with TRBJ1-4; a weak D match, TRBD1 (5 bases). V shed 6 bases and J shed 5 bases, with 13 bases lying between them. The CDR3 runs 14 residues. The V gene's germline CDR1 is MDHEN and CDR2 SYDVKM. The DNA for the CDR3 is TGTGCCAGCAGCCGGGGACGGAGAAATGAAAAACTGTTTTTT. Amino acid sequence: CASSRGRRNEKLFF.

The chain uses TRBV28 and TRBJ1-1; possibly TRBD1 for D (6 bases). The germline V and J ends were trimmed by 5 bases and 0 bases, with 16 bases remaining between them. CDR3 length equals 16 residues. Germline-derived CDR1 and CDR2 are MDHEN and SYDVKM. CDR3 sequence: CASSPVRTAMNTEAFF. The DNA for the CDR3 is TGTGCCAGCAGTCCGGTCCGGACAGCCATGAACACTGAAGCTTTCTTT.

The chain has TRBV4-3 and TRBJ2-1; D not certain. The CDR3 consists of 13 residues. Germline CDR1 reads LGHNA; CDR2 reads YSLEER. V was clipped by 1 base and J by 8 bases, with 9 bases between them. CDR3 nucleotides: TGCGCCAGCAGCCAAGGTCCCGAATATGAGCAGTTCTTC. Protein: CASSQGPEYEQFF.